The source of this TCR beta chain is a study of breast tumors, draining lymph nodes, adjacent tissues. TCRdb fed the multiplex PCR reads into MiXCR, producing one record per CDR3 protein. The table has about 130,000 distinct CDR3 sequences, just under 20% seen once; the top ten hold less than 4%. Notes on the study in general: Luminal-like breast cancer showed significantly greater tumor-nontumor repertoire similarity than basal-like breast cancer did. Tumors had less TCR diversity than lymph nodes, more than nontumor tissue.

Samples came from axillary lymph nodes draining the breast cancer. This CDR3 has 14 amino acids. Germline CDR1 and CDR2: DFQATT and SNEGSKA (reference sequence). With V trimmed by 5 bases and J by 1 base, 4 bases remained unmatched. This clonotype has at least ten counts. Its cognate antigen is unknown. Sequences were obtained from axillary lymph node tissue. The chain joins TRBV20-1 to TRBJ2-1, with 8 bases identical to TRBD2. The sequence derives from a female donor with breast cancer. Some clones in this sample may be carry-over from other donors' samples. The CDR3 reads CSAGQRGSYNEQFF. DNA of the CDR3: TGCAGTGCTGGCCAGCGGGGGTCCTACAATGAGCAGTTCTTC.